This TCR beta chain is drawn from a study of graft-versus-host responses after intestinal transplantation. As concerns this clone: Its antigen remains unidentified.

The CDR3 runs 17 residues. Germline V lookup: CDR1 MNHEY, CDR2 SMNVEV (reference sequence). J gave up 7 bases and V 3 bases, and 7 bases lay outside the gene matches. TCRdb keeps only in-frame clones here, not all; method: immunoSEQ multiplex PCR. The sample comprises approximately 24,000 clones, 85% to 95% of which are singletons, and around 2% rests with the top ten. Whole-study findings and limits: Early post-transplant declines in HvG were associated with peak levels of circulating GvH clones. Allografts of patients with graft-donor T cell macrochimerism showed high graft-versus-host to host-versus-graft clone ratios.

The chain uses TRBV27 and TRBJ2-1; TRBD2 aligns across 15 bases. Specimen: PBMCs, collected approximately 38 days after intestinal transplant. This clonotype originated in a human patient who received an intestinal transplant, so some T cells may come from the graft donor. CDR3 sequence (DNA): TGTGCCAGCAGTTTGCCCGGACTAGCGGGAGGGTCGAATGAGCAGTTCTTC. Protein: CASSLPGLAGGSNEQFF.